A single sample gave rise to the 15 T cell receptor beta chains below, sequenced in a study of T cells in Graves' hyperthyroidism and ophthalmopathy. Amplification of TCR beta CDR3 regions used RNA as the template. The HTBI primer set was used in a first-round RT-PCR of the TCR CDR3. TCRdb called the multiplex PCR reads again in MiXCR, with one record for every CDR3 protein. The sample lists about 560,000 distinct CDR3 sequences, 16% seen once, with approximately 20% in the top ten. The sequenced material came from blood. The source is a woman between 18 and 29 years old with Graves' hyperthyroidism.

This chain uses TRBV27 with TRBJ1-5, with D maybe TRBD1 (6 bases). The CDR3 covers 16 residues. V lost 7 bases and J 4 bases, leaving 20 bases between the germline ends. The germline gives CDR1 MNHEY, CDR2 SMNVEV (reference sequence). The CDR3 sequence: CASIPRRGAGNQPQHF. Written as DNA, the CDR3 is TGTGCCAGCATCCCCCGGCGGGGGGCGGGGAATCAGCCCCAGCATTTT.

This clonotype was seen repeatedly, ten times or more. V usage is TRBV27 and J usage is TRBJ1-5, with D unresolved. This CDR3 contains 14 residues. V was trimmed by 5 bases and J by 11 bases, leaving 19 bases between them. The germline gives CDR1 MNHEY, CDR2 SMNVEV (reference sequence). The chain's CDR3 is CASSPLDPAGTQHF. Written as DNA, the CDR3 is TGTGCCAGCAGTCCCCTTGACCCAGCGGGGACCCAGCATTTT.

This clonotype was found many times. The J gene is TRBJ1-1, the V gene TRBV2, with D perhaps TRBD1 (5 bases). The CDR3 runs to 14 residues. The germline V and J ends were trimmed by 7 bases and 4 bases, with 16 bases remaining between them. CDR1 and CDR2 from the germline V gene are SNHLY and FYNNEI. CDR3 sequence reads: CASNGRGFGTEAFF. The CDR3, as DNA: TGTGCCAGCAATGGTCGGGGGTTTGGCACTGAAGCTTTCTTT.

This clonotype occurred many times. The chain uses TRBV12-3 or TRBV12-4 and TRBJ1-2; TRBD1 might be the D (6 bases). The CDR3 runs to 14 residues. The V gene lost 6 bases and the J gene lost 3 bases, with 14 bases spanning the gap. The CDR3 sequence: CASRRGGRDYGYTF. The DNA of the CDR3 is TGTGCCAGCAGGAGGGGGGGGCGGGACTATGGCTACACCTTC.

J is TRBJ1-5 and V is TRBV12-3 or TRBV12-4; D gene uncertain. The CDR3 runs to 15 residues. The V gene lost 4 bases and the J gene lost 3 bases, with 13 bases spanning the gap. The CDR3 nucleotides are TGTGCCAGCAGTTATTACCGGGAAACCAATCAGCCCCAGCATTTT. It yields the protein CASSYYRETNQPQHF.

The V call is TRBV18, the J call TRBJ2-1, with TRBD2 matching over 9 bases. Trimming cost V 3 bases and J 10 bases; bases outside gene matches: 4. Germline CDR1 is KGHSH and CDR2 is LQKENI. The CDR3 runs 13 residues. The CDR3 DNA reads as TGTGCCAGCTCACCGGCTAGCGGGACCGAGCAGTTCTTC. This gives the protein CASSPASGTEQFF.

This clonotype was seen at least ten times. V is TRBV28 and J is TRBJ2-1; TRBD1 matches at 8 bases. J was trimmed by 12 bases and V by 6 bases; bases with no gene match: 10. This CDR3 contains 13 residues. Per germline, CDR1 MDHEN and CDR2 SYDVKM. The DNA for the CDR3 is TGTGCCAGCAGGCTCGGGACAGGATCACCGCAGTTCTTC. It codes for CASRLGTGSPQFF.

This clonotype was counted only a few times. This CDR3 is CASSYPSGGRARTDTQYF. The CDR3 DNA is TGTGCCAGCAGTTACCCGAGTGGCGGGAGGGCCCGTACAGATACGCAGTATTTT. The chain links TRBV6-2 or TRBV6-3 to TRBJ2-3, with 9 bases lining up with TRBD2. Trimming cost V 2 bases and J 3 bases; bases outside gene matches: 12. In germline, CDR1 is MNHEY, CDR2 SVGEGT. The CDR3 is 18 residues long.

This clonotype was counted at least ten times. The chain combines TRBV7-8 with TRBJ2-1; TRBD2 agrees at 7 bases. Trimming at V came to 6 bases and at J to 7 bases, leaving 12 bases not matched to a gene. Germline CDR1 is SGHVS and CDR2 is FQNEAQ. The CDR3 is 15 amino acids. CDR3 in amino acids: CASSSTSVGANEQFF. The CDR3 DNA follows: TGTGCCAGCAGTTCTACTAGCGTGGGCGCGAATGAGCAGTTCTTC. Complete variable domain (other parts from reference TRBV7-8 and TRBJ2-1): GAGVSQSPRYKVAKRGQDVALRCDPISGHVSLFWYQQALGQGPEFLTYFQNEAQLDKSGLPSDRFFAERPEGSVSTLKIQRTQQEDSAVYLCASSSTSVGANEQFFGPGTRLTVL.

The J gene is TRBJ1-6, the V gene TRBV6-1; D is possibly TRBD1 (6 bases). Germline V gives CDR1 MNHNS, CDR2 SASEGT. V was pared by 7 bases and J by 9 bases, with 13 bases between. The CDR3 is 13 residues long. This chain's CDR3 is CASMSQGSSPLHF. In DNA, the CDR3 is TGTGCCAGCATGAGCCAGGGGAGTTCACCCCTCCACTTT.

The sample holds many counts of this clonotype. The rearrangement links TRBV20-1 to TRBJ1-1, with TRBD1 identical over 8 bases. Germline trimming cut 0 bases from V and 8 bases from J; bases unmatched to any gene: 11. Germline assignment: CDR1 DFQATT and CDR2 SNEGSKA (reference sequence). This CDR3 is built from 15 residues. The CDR3 sequence is CSARDPDRVPIEAFF. The CDR3 DNA reads TGCAGTGCTAGAGACCCGGACAGGGTCCCAATAGAAGCTTTCTTT.

This clonotype was found many times. The V and J genes are TRBV20-1 and TRBJ2-3, with TRBD2 matching 10 bases. The V gene end was trimmed by 3 bases and the J gene end by 6 bases; junction bases not matched to a gene: 12. The CDR3 is 16 amino acids. Looked up from germline, CDR1 is DFQATT and CDR2 is SNEGSKA (reference sequence). This CDR3 reads CSARVASGGFLDTQYF. DNA of the CDR3: TGCAGTGCTAGGGTAGCTAGCGGGGGCTTTTTGGATACGCAGTATTTT.

In this sample, this clonotype turned up many times. This chain links TRBV11-2 with TRBJ2-1, with 11 nucleotides matching TRBD2. The length of the CDR3 is 16 residues. The V and J ends lost 8 bases and 1 base, in that order; junction bases with no gene match: 7. CDR1 and CDR2 from the germline V gene are SGHAT and FQNNGV. CDR3: CASGGLAGGSYNEQFF. The CDR3 DNA reads TGTGCCAGCGGGGGGCTAGCGGGAGGATCCTACAATGAGCAGTTCTTC.

This clonotype was seen more than once but under ten times. The rearrangement joins TRBV20-1 to TRBJ1-1, with TRBD1 matching over 8 bases. Germline assignment: CDR1 DFQATT and CDR2 SNEGSKA (reference sequence). The junction had 6 bases not matched to a gene; V was cut back by 6 bases and J by 0 bases. The CDR3 has 14 amino acids. This chain's CDR3 is CSARGQAVNTEAFF. The CDR3 nucleotides are TGCAGTGCGAGGGGACAGGCGGTGAACACTGAAGCTTTCTTT.

J is TRBJ1-3 and V is TRBV28; 10 bases match TRBD1. V shed 7 bases, J shed 2 bases, and the junction held 5 bases outside the gene matches. Germline lookup yields CDR1 MDHEN and CDR2 SYDVKM. This CDR3 has 15 amino acids. CDR3 nucleotides: TGTGCCAGCACCCGACAGGGGGCCACTGGAAACACCATATATTTT. This translates into CASTRQGATGNTIYF.